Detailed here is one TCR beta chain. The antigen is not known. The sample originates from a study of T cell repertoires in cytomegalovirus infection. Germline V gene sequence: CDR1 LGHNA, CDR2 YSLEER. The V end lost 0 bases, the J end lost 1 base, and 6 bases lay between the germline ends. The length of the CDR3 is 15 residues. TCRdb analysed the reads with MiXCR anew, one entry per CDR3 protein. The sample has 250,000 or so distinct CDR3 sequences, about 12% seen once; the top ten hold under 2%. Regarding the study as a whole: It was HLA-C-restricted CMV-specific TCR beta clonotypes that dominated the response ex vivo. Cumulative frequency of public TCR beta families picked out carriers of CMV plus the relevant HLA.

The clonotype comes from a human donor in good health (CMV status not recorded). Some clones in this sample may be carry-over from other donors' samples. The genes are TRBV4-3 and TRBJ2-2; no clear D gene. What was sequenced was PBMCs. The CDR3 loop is CASSQDTGNTGELFF. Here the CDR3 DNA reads TGCGCCAGCAGCCAAGATACGGGGAACACCGGGGAGCTGTTTTTT.